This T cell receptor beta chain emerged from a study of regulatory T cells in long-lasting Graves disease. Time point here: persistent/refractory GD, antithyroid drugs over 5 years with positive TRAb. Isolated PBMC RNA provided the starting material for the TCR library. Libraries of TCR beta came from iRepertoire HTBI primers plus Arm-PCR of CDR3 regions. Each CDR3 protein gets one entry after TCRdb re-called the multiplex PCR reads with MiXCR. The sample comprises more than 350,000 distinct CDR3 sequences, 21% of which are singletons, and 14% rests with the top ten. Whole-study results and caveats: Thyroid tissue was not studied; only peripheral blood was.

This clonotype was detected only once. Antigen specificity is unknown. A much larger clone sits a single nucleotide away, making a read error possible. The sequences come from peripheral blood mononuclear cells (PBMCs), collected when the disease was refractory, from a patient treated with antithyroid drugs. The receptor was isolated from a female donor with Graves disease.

The CDR3 DNA follows: TGTTCCAGCAGCGTATACGGCGGGGGTTCCCAGACCCAGTACTTC. Amino acids: CSSSVYGGGSQTQYF. The chain combines TRBV9 with TRBJ2-5; 7 bases are shared with TRBD2. The CDR3 is made up of 15 amino acids. Germline V CDR1 and CDR2: SGDLS, YYNGEE.